The source of this T cell receptor (beta chain) is a study of cytomegalovirus exposure and HLA in healthy donors. Study summary: A data release that came early held approximately 85 million unique TCRs from HLA-typed donors. Points from the study as a whole: According to a later analysis, most TCR beta chains associated with CMV appeared HLA-restricted.

In the PCR, 60 Vbeta and 13 Jbeta primers were used. Produced via immunoSEQ multiplex PCR; TCRdb's table is partial and in-frame only. The sample records about 180,000 clones, more than 80% being singletons. Notes on this clone: Its antigen remains unknown.

The source is a male donor in good health and CMV-seronegative. The sample comprised PBMCs.

The CDR3 is CASSSRGGTGSYEQYF. CDR3 DNA sequence: TGTGCCAGCAGCTCCCGCGGCGGGACAGGGTCCTACGAGCAGTACTTC. This chain connects TRBV7-3 to TRBJ2-7; TRBD1 agrees at 9 bases. Germline CDR1 is SGHTA and CDR2 is FQGTGA. The CDR3 totals 16 residues. After removal of 4 bases from V and 1 base from J, the junction contained 8 bases not matched to a gene.